These 10 T cell receptor beta chains originate from one sample sequenced in a study of T cell responses to AZD1222 COVID-19 vaccine. Using immunoSEQ multiplex PCR, the repertoire was profiled, and TCRdb retains in-frame clones only, with some absent. The repertoire includes some 130,000 clones, about 90% of them detected once, and 1.5% sits in the top ten. The sequencing used peripheral blood, collected on day 0 of AZD1222 vaccination. All receptors come from an adult in good health.

The chain uses TRBV7-9 and TRBJ2-1, with 9 positions matching TRBD1. The CDR3 has 16 residues. CDR1 and CDR2 from the germline V gene are SEHNR and FQNEAQ (reference sequence). V lost 5 bases and J lost 5; bases outside the gene matches: 10. The CDR3 bases are TGTGCCAGCAGCGAGACCGGGACAGGGATCAACAATGAGCAGTTCTTC. Its protein is CASSETGTGINNEQFF.

The rearrangement links TRBV12-3 or TRBV12-4 to TRBJ1-2; D remains ambiguous. This CDR3 has 13 amino acids. Trimming cost V 3 bases and J 5 bases, with 10 bases left between them. The CDR3 bases are TGTGCCAGCAGTTTTTCCCTGATATATGGCTACACCTTC. This codes for CASSFSLIYGYTF.

This chain links TRBV29-1 with TRBJ1-2, with D possibly TRBD1 on 6 matching bases. This CDR3 spans 13 amino acids. Germline V gene lookup returns CDR1 SQVTM and CDR2 ANQGSEA. V was clipped by 6 bases and J by 4 bases, with 15 bases between them. The CDR3 sequence: CSVWGGLGYGYTF. The CDR3 bases are TGCAGCGTCTGGGGGGGGCTGGGCTATGGCTACACCTTC.

This rearrangement joins TRBV7-2 to TRBJ2-5; tentative D call: TRBD2 (5 bases). Germline CDR1 SGHTA, CDR2 FQGNSA. The CDR3 runs 14 residues. V gave up 1 base and J gave up 6 bases, with 12 bases separating them. This CDR3 is CASSLGQPGKTQYF. CDR3 nucleotides: TGTGCCAGCAGCTTAGGCCAGCCGGGGAAGACCCAGTACTTC. The variable domain in full, completed from reference TRBV7-2 and TRBJ2-5, reads GAGVSQSPSNKVTEKGKDVELRCDPISGHTALYWYRQSLGQGLEFLIYFQGNSAPDKSGLPSDRFSAERTGGSVSTLTIQRTQQEDSAVYLCASSLGQPGKTQYFGPGTRLLVL.

The chain is built from TRBV3-1 (or the pseudogene TRBV3-2) and TRBJ2-1, with 10 bases lining up with TRBD2. CDR3 length equals 14 residues. The J segment lost 10 bases and the V segment lost 1 base, leaving 4 bases of the junction unmatched. Germline assignment: CDR1 LGHDT and CDR2 YNNKEL (reference sequence). This CDR3 is CASSQGASGGEQFF. In nucleotides, the CDR3 is TGTGCCAGCAGCCAAGGGGCTAGCGGGGGCGAGCAGTTCTTC.

The genes are TRBV3-1 (or the pseudogene TRBV3-2) and TRBJ2-1; D not certain. The V gene lost 1 base and the J gene lost 0 bases, with 10 bases spanning the gap. CDR3 size: 16 residues. Germline values: CDR1 LGHDT, CDR2 YNNKEL (reference sequence). CDR3 sequence: CASSQVSGASYNEQFF. DNA of the CDR3: TGTGCCAGCAGCCAAGTTTCAGGTGCCTCCTACAATGAGCAGTTCTTC.

Here the CDR3 DNA reads TGTGCCAGCAGTTTGATGTCAGGGTTGAACACTGAAGCTTTCTTT. Translating it yields CASSLMSGLNTEAFF. This sequence joins TRBV6-5 and TRBJ1-1; D might be TRBD1 (5 bases). The germline V gene encodes CDR1 MNHEY and CDR2 SVGAGI. Trimming removed 4 bases from V and 0 bases from J, with 12 bases in between. The CDR3 totals 15 residues.

The chain uses TRBV12-5 and TRBJ1-1; no definite D call. Trimming removed 7 bases at V and 13 bases at J, with 19 bases between. Germline V CDR1 and CDR2: LGHNT, FRNRAP. This CDR3 contains 12 residues. The CDR3 here is CASALLVERDFF. The CDR3 DNA sequence: TGTGCTAGTGCCCTTCTCGTCGAGCGAGATTTCTTT.

The J gene is TRBJ2-2, the V gene TRBV30; maybe TRBD2 (5 bases). Germline values: CDR1 GTSNPN, CDR2 SVGIG (reference sequence). CDR3 length equals 11 residues. The V end lost 4 bases, the J end lost 8 bases, and 8 bases lay between the germline ends. The CDR3 coding sequence is TGTGCCTGGACCCCGGGGGGGGAGCTGTTTTTT. Protein sequence: CAWTPGGELFF.

V gene TRBV27 combines with J gene TRBJ2-7, with a weak D call TRBD2 (5 bases). CDR1 is MNHEY and CDR2 is SMNVEV in the germline V gene (reference sequence). V gave up 6 bases and J gave up 6 bases, with 18 bases separating them. The CDR3 totals 14 residues. The CDR3 reads CASSYQPGKLEQYF. CDR3 nucleotides: TGTGCCAGCAGCTACCAACCGGGAAAGCTCGAGCAGTACTTC.